Below are 24 T cell receptor beta chains sequenced from a single sample in a study of blood T cell repertoires in COVID-19. Repertoires were generated with immunoSEQ multiplex PCR, while TCRdb's copy carries only in-frame clones and drops some. The sample has some 400,000 clones, 85% to 90% seen once. Sequenced material: peripheral blood. Receptors were obtained from a man between 18 and 35 years old with active or convalescent COVID-19.

This rearrangement joins TRBV28 to TRBJ1-4, with D uncertain. Germline V gene lookup returns CDR1 MDHEN and CDR2 SYDVKM. V lost 3 bases and J lost 8, with 16 bases in between. The CDR3 extends over 15 amino acids. The DNA of the CDR3 is TGTGCCAGCAGTTTCCCCAACAGTGGCTGGGAAAAACTGTTTTTT. Protein sequence: CASSFPNSGWEKLFF. Based on the CDR3 plus reference TRBV28 and TRBJ1-4, the full variable domain is DVKVTQSSRYLVKRTGEKVFLECVQDMDHENMFWYRQDPGLGLRLIYFSYDVKMKEKGDIPEGYSVSREKKERFSLILESASTNQTSMYLCASSFPNSGWEKLFFGSGTQLSVL.

The chain links TRBV7-2 to TRBJ2-3; 13 bases are a match to TRBD2. The CDR3 spans 17 residues. The ends lost 8 bases at V and 2 bases at J; junction bases unmatched: 10. Germline V gene data show CDR1 as SGHTA and CDR2 as FQGNSA. The CDR3 sequence: CASRRLAGGLSTDTQYF. CDR3 nucleotide sequence: TGTGCCAGCCGGCGACTAGCGGGGGGACTATCCACAGATACGCAGTATTTT.

This chain connects TRBV6-5 to TRBJ2-2; a possible D gene is TRBD1 (5 bases). Trimming removed 5 bases at V and 6 bases at J, with 13 bases between. From germline, CDR1 is MNHEY and CDR2 SVGAGI. The CDR3 runs to 14 residues. The CDR3 DNA reads as TGTGCCAGCAGTAGTCGCAGGGATGCCGGGGAGCTGTTTTTT. This translates into CASSSRRDAGELFF.

The rearrangement joins TRBV7-2 to TRBJ2-4; no definite D call. Germline CDR1 is SGHTA and CDR2 is FQGNSA. The ends were cut back, 5 bases at V and 0 bases at J, with 14 bases in the middle. This CDR3 region has 16 residues. CDR3 residues: CASSRTLQLAKNIQYF. CDR3 coding DNA: TGTGCCAGCAGCCGCACATTACAGCTAGCCAAAAACATTCAGTACTTC. The full variable domain, with the rest looked up from reference TRBV7-2 and TRBJ2-4, is GAGVSQSPSNKVTEKGKDVELRCDPISGHTALYWYRQSLGQGLEFLIYFQGNSAPDKSGLPSDRFSAERTGGSVSTLTIQRTQQEDSAVYLCASSRTLQLAKNIQYFGAGTRLSVL.

V and J are TRBV4-3 and TRBJ1-2; D is ambiguous. CDR3 length: 15 residues. Germline V gives CDR1 LGHNA, CDR2 YSLEER. V was trimmed by 0 bases and J by 2 bases, leaving 10 bases between them. CDR3 protein: CASSQDRTNNYGYTF. The CDR3 DNA is TGCGCCAGCAGCCAAGATCGAACAAACAACTATGGCTACACCTTC.

V is TRBV19 and J is TRBJ2-1; 11 positions agree with TRBD2. Trimming removed 6 bases from V and 4 bases from J; junction bases left unmatched: 14. CDR1 is LNHDA, CDR2 SQIVND, per germline (reference sequence). This CDR3 is built from 18 residues. In nucleotides, the CDR3 is TGTGCCAGTAGGTTTCTGACTAGCGGGACTTCCGCGTACAATGAGCAGTTCTTC. Amino acid sequence: CASRFLTSGTSAYNEQFF.

This clone was detected only once. This chain connects TRBV6-2 or TRBV6-3 to TRBJ1-1, with D perhaps matching TRBD1 (5 bases). Germline CDR1 MNHEY, CDR2 SVGEGT. V lost 3 bases and J lost 5, with 10 bases in between. CDR3 length: 13 amino acids. DNA for the CDR3: TGTGCCAGCAGTTATGAACGGGGGACTGAAGCTTTCTTT. Translation: CASSYERGTEAFF.

The chain couples TRBV6-5 to TRBJ2-5; maybe TRBD1 (6 bases). V gave up 5 bases and J gave up 4 bases, with 8 bases separating them. Germline V lookup: CDR1 MNHEY, CDR2 SVGAGI. The CDR3 length is 12 residues. This CDR3 reads CASSPRGETQYF. Written as DNA, the CDR3 is TGTGCCAGCAGTCCCAGGGGAGAGACCCAGTACTTC.

The chain recombines TRBV11-1 with TRBJ2-5; 8 bases map to TRBD1. Germline CDR1 SGHAT, CDR2 FQDESV (reference sequence). The CDR3 spans 14 residues. With V trimmed by 5 bases and J by 5 bases, 7 bases remained unmatched. CDR3 region: CASSRQGSGETQYF. The CDR3 bases are TGTGCCAGCAGCCGACAGGGGTCGGGGGAGACCCAGTACTTC.

This chain connects TRBV9 to TRBJ2-1; TRBD1 aligns across 9 bases. CDR1 and CDR2 (germline): SGDLS, YYNGEE. This CDR3 has 18 amino acids. Trimming removed 0 bases from V and 2 bases from J; junction bases left unmatched: 9. The CDR3 region is CASSVGGQGNRPYNEQFF. In nucleotides, the CDR3 is TGTGCCAGCAGCGTAGGGGGACAGGGTAATAGGCCCTACAATGAGCAGTTCTTC.

The chain links TRBV6-2 or TRBV6-3 to TRBJ2-7; D is perhaps TRBD2 (5 bases). This CDR3 is built from 11 residues. Trimming shortened V by 2 bases and J by 7 bases, and 6 bases separated the two germline ends. Germline V gene sequence: CDR1 MNHEY, CDR2 SVGEGT. The CDR3 spells CASSYGGEQYF. In DNA form, the CDR3 reads TGTGCCAGCAGTTACGGCGGGGAGCAGTACTTC.

This chain's CDR3 is CASSLDRLSTDTQYF. Here the CDR3 DNA reads TGTGCCAGCAGTTTAGACCGACTGAGCACAGATACGCAGTATTTT. The V and J genes are TRBV6-5 and TRBJ2-3; D is unresolved. The germline V gene encodes CDR1 MNHEY and CDR2 SVGAGI. V lost 4 bases to trimming and J lost 0 bases, with 11 bases between them. The CDR3 runs 15 residues.

The chain is built from TRBV6-6 and TRBJ1-1; 9 nucleotides match TRBD1. CDR1 and CDR2 from the germline V gene are MNHNY and SVGAGI (reference sequence). The V and J ends lost 7 bases and 7 bases, in that order; junction bases with no gene match: 7. The CDR3 runs 13 residues. The CDR3 here is CASTLWGQGEAFF. For the CDR3, the DNA is TGTGCCAGCACTTTATGGGGACAGGGTGAAGCTTTCTTT.

This chain links TRBV27 with TRBJ2-1, with 12 bases fitting TRBD2. This CDR3 region has 15 residues. Unmatched junction bases numbered 7, after V lost 3 bases and J lost 10 bases. Germline assignment: CDR1 MNHEY and CDR2 SMNVEV (reference sequence). Here the CDR3 reads CASSFGLAGLREQFF. DNA of the CDR3: TGTGCCAGCAGTTTTGGACTAGCGGGATTAAGGGAGCAGTTCTTC.

J is TRBJ1-4 and V is TRBV11-2, with 8 bases matching TRBD1. Trimming cost V 5 bases and J 2 bases; bases outside gene matches: 10. The CDR3 extends over 17 amino acids. Looked up from germline, CDR1 is SGHAT and CDR2 is FQNNGV. DNA for the CDR3: TGTGCCAGCAGCCCCAGCCGGACAGGGCCCACTAATGAAAAACTGTTTTTT. It encodes CASSPSRTGPTNEKLFF.

The V gene is TRBV7-9, the J gene TRBJ1-2, with a weak D call TRBD1 (5 bases). Germline V gene data show CDR1 as SEHNR and CDR2 as FQNEAQ (reference sequence). This CDR3 has 14 residues. Trimming cost V 2 bases and J 3 bases, with 10 bases left between them. CDR3 coding DNA: TGTGCCAGCAGCTTATTGGGCAGGGACTATGGCTACACCTTC. Protein: CASSLLGRDYGYTF. Full variable domain (remainder filled in from reference TRBV7-9 and TRBJ1-2): DTGVSQNPRHKITKRGQNVTFRCDPISEHNRLYWYRQTLGQGPEFLTYFQNEAQLEKSRLLSDRFSAERPKGSFSTLEIQRTEQGDSAMYLCASSLLGRDYGYTFGSGTRLTVV.

The rearrangement links TRBV5-4 to TRBJ1-1; 10 bases agree with TRBD1. Germline values: CDR1 SGHNT, CDR2 YYREEE (reference sequence). Trimming cost V 4 bases and J 4 bases; bases outside gene matches: 1. CDR3 length: 13 residues. The CDR3 loop is CASSRQGATEAFF. CDR3 sequence (DNA): TGTGCCAGCAGCCGACAGGGGGCCACTGAAGCTTTCTTT.

V and J are TRBV10-3 and TRBJ1-2; D gene unclear. The CDR3 extends over 16 amino acids. With 5 bases removed from V and 4 bases from J, the gap between germline ends came to 20 bases. Germline assignment: CDR1 ENHRY and CDR2 SYGVKD. In DNA, the CDR3 is TGTGCCATCAGTAGAGAGGGAAGCCTTACTGGCTATGGCTACACCTTC. It specifies CAISREGSLTGYGYTF.

The chain has TRBV3-1 (or the pseudogene TRBV3-2) and TRBJ1-5; D remains unclear. Trimming took 0 bases from V and 9 from J, leaving 15 bases between them. This CDR3 region has 15 residues. CDR1 is LGHDT and CDR2 is YNNKEL in the germline V gene (reference sequence). The CDR3, as DNA: TGTGCCAGCAGCCAAGATCACAGCCCTTACTTGCCCCAGCATTTT. It yields the protein CASSQDHSPYLPQHF.

This chain uses TRBV27 with TRBJ2-7; weak D call: TRBD2 (7 bases). Trimming cost V 0 bases and J 3 bases, with 15 bases left between them. The CDR3 is 16 residues long. Germline CDR1 MNHEY, CDR2 SMNVEV (reference sequence). CDR3 region: CASSLSGPRGGYEQYF. The CDR3 DNA reads TGTGCCAGCAGTTTATCTGGCCCAAGGGGGGGCTACGAGCAGTACTTC.

The V and J genes are TRBV18 and TRBJ2-7; the D gene is possibly TRBD2 (6 bases). The V gene lost 3 bases and the J gene lost 2 bases, with 11 bases spanning the gap. The CDR3 length is 14 residues. The germline V gene encodes CDR1 KGHSH and CDR2 LQKENI. The CDR3 reads CASSPGGPTYEQYF. The CDR3, as DNA: TGTGCCAGCTCACCGGGGGGACCTACCTACGAGCAGTACTTC. The full variable domain, in which reference TRBV18 and TRBJ2-7 provide the parts outside the CDR3, is NAGVMQNPRHLVRRRGQEARLRCSPMKGHSHVYWYRQLPEEGLKFMVYLQKENIIDESGMPKERFSAEFPKEGPSILRIQQVVRGDSAAYFCASSPGGPTYEQYFGPGTRLTVT.

The CDR3 loop is CASSYSRTSGGANRYEQYF. The CDR3 region has the DNA TGTGCCAGCAGTTACTCCAGGACTAGCGGGGGGGCTAACCGGTACGAGCAGTACTTC. V gene TRBV6-2 or TRBV6-3 combines with J gene TRBJ2-7; 15 bases are a match to TRBD2. CDR3 size: 19 residues. Looked up from germline, CDR1 is MNHEY and CDR2 is SVGEGT. V dropped 0 bases and J dropped 4; count of bases not matched to a gene: 10.

In its sample, this clone was seen once. The chain combines TRBV7-2 with TRBJ2-7; 13 nucleotides match TRBD2. V was pared by 5 bases and J by 4 bases, with 17 bases of the junction left unmatched. CDR3 length: 19 amino acids. The V gene's germline CDR1 is SGHTA and CDR2 FQGNSA. The CDR3 DNA reads as TGTGCCAGCAGCCCTACAATCATCGCACTAGCGGGAGGGACTTACGAGCAGTACTTC. This sequence encodes CASSPTIIALAGGTYEQYF.

This sequence joins TRBV19 and TRBJ1-1; 8 bases line up with TRBD1. Germline values: CDR1 LNHDA, CDR2 SQIVND (reference sequence). Trimming removed 4 bases from V and 6 bases from J; junction bases left unmatched: 10. CDR3 length equals 15 residues. The CDR3 spells CASSKPQGARAEAFF. The DNA of the CDR3 is TGTGCCAGTAGTAAGCCGCAGGGGGCGCGGGCTGAAGCTTTCTTT.